The clone carrying this TCR beta chain was observed many times. There are 14 residues in the CDR3. V was shortened by 3 bases and J by 4 bases, with 11 bases between the two germline ends. After constant-region reverse-primer amplification, full-length variable regions underwent semi-nested PCR with Nested Universal Primer A. TCRdb called the 5' RACE reads again in MiXCR, with one record for every CDR3 protein. In the table there are tens of thousands of distinct CDR3 sequences, 26% of which are singletons. Treg sorting used a CD4+CD25+CD127-/low gate. The genes are TRBV12-3 or TRBV12-4 and TRBJ2-3; D not certain. The sample was tumor-infiltrating Tregs sorted from the breast tumor. This TCR was recovered from a female donor with breast cancer. The CDR3 here is CASSLMGTADTQYF. In nucleotides, the CDR3 is TGTGCCAGCAGTTTGATGGGTACCGCAGATACGCAGTATTTT.